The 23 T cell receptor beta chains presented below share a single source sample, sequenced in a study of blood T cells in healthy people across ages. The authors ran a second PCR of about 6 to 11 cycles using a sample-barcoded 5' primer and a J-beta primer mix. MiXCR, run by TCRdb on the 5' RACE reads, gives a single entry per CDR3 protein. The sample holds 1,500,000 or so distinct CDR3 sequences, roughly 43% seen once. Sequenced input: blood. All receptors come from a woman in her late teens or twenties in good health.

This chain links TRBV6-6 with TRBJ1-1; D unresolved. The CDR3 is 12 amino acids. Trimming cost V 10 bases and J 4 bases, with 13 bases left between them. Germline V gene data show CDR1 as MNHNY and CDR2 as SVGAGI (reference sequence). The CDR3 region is CATWQATTEAFF. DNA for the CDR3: TGTGCCACCTGGCAGGCCACCACTGAAGCTTTCTTT.

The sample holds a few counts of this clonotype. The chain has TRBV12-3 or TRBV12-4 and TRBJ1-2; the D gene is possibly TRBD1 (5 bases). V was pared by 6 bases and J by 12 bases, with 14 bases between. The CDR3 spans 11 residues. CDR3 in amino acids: CASSHNPGHTF. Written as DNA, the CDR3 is TGTGCCAGCAGCCACAACCCGGGGCACACCTTC.

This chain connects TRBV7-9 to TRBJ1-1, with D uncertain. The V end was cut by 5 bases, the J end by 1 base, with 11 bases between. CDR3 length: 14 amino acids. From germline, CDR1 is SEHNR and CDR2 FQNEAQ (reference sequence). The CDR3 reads CASSPIGENTEAFF. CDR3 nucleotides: TGTGCCAGCAGCCCGATCGGGGAGAACACTGAAGCTTTCTTT.

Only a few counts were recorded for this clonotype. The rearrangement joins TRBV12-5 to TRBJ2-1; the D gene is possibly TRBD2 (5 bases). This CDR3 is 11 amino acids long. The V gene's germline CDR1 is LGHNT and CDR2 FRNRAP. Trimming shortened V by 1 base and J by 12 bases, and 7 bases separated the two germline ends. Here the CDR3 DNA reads TGTGCTAGTGGTTTGGGACTAATGCAGTTCTTC. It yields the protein CASGLGLMQFF.

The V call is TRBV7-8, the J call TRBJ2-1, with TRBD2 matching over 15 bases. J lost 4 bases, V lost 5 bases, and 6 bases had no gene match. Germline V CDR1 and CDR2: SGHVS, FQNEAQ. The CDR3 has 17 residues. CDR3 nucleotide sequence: TGTGCCAGCAGCCTTATGGGACTAGCGGGGGGATACAATGAGCAGTTCTTC. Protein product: CASSLMGLAGGYNEQFF.

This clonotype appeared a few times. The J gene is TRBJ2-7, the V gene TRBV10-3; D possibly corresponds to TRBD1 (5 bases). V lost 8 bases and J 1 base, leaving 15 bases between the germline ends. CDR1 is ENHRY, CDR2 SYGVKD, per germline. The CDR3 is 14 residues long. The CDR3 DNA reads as TGTGCCATCTCACAGGCAAGCCATTCCTACGAGCAGTACTTC. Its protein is CAISQASHSYEQYF.

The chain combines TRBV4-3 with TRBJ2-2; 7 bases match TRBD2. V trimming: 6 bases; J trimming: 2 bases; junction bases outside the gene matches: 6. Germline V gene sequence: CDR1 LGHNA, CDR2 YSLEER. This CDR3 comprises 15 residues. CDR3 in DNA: TGCGCCAGCAGGAGGGTAGCGGGTAACACCGGGGAGCTGTTTTTT. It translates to CASRRVAGNTGELFF.

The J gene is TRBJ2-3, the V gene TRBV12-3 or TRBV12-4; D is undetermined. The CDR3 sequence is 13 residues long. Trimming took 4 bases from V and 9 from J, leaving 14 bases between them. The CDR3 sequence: CASSSSTAYTQYF. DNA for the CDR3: TGTGCCAGCAGTTCCTCTACCGCGTACACGCAGTATTTT.

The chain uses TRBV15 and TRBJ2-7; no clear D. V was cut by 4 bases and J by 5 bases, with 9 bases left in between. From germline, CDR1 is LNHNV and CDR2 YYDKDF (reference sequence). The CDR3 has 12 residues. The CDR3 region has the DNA TGTGCCACCAGCACCGGTCCAGACGAGCAGTACTTC. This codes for CATSTGPDEQYF.

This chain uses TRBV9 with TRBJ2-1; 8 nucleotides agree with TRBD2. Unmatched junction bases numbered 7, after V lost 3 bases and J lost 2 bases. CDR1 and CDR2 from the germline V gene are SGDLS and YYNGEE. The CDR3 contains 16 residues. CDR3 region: CASSALSGSTYNEQFF. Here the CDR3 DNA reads TGTGCCAGCAGCGCACTCAGCGGGAGTACCTACAATGAGCAGTTCTTC.

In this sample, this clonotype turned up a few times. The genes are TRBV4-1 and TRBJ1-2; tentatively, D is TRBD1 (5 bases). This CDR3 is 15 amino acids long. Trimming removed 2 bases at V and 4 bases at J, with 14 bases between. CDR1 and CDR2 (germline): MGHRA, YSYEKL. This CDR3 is CASSQPRDSGYGYTF. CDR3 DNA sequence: TGCGCCAGCAGCCAACCCCGGGACTCGGGCTATGGCTACACCTTC.

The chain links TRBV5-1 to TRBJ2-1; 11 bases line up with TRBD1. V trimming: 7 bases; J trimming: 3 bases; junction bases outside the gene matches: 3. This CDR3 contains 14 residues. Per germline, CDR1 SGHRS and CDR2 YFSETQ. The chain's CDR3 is CASLGTGGYNEQFF. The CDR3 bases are TGCGCCAGCCTAGGGACAGGGGGCTACAATGAGCAGTTCTTC.

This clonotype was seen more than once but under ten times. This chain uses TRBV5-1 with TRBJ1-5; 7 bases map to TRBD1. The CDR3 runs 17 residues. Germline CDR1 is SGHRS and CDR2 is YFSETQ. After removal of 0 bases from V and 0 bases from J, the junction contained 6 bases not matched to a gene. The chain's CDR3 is CASSLGTGPYSNQPQHF. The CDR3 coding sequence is TGCGCCAGCAGCTTGGGGACAGGACCTTATAGCAATCAGCCCCAGCATTTT.

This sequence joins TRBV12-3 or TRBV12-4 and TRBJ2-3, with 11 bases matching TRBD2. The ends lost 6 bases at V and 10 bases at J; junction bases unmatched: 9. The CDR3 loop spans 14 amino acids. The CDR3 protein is CASSPGLAAGAQYF. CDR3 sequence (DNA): TGTGCCAGCAGCCCGGGACTAGCGGCCGGGGCGCAGTATTTT.

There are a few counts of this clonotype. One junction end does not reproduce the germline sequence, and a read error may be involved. The CDR3 here is CASSLARSNYGHTF. The CDR3 DNA is TGTGCCAGCAGTTTGGCAAGGTCTAACTATGGCCACACCTTC. The V call is TRBV27, the J call TRBJ1-2; D gene ambiguous. The CDR3 length is 14 residues. CDR1 MNHEY and CDR2 SMNVEV come from the germline V gene (reference sequence).

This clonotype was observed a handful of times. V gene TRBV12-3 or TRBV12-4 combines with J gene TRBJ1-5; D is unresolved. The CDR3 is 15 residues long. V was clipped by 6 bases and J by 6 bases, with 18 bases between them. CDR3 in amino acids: CASSLHAGGGQPQHF. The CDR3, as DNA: TGTGCCAGCAGCCTCCACGCAGGCGGTGGTCAGCCCCAGCATTTT.

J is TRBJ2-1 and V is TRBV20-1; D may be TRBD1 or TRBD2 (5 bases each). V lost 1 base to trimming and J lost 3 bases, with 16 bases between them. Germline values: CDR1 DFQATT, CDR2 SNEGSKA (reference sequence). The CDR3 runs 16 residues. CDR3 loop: CSARVPHGAHYNEQFF. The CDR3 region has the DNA TGCAGTGCTAGAGTCCCCCACGGGGCACACTACAATGAGCAGTTCTTC.

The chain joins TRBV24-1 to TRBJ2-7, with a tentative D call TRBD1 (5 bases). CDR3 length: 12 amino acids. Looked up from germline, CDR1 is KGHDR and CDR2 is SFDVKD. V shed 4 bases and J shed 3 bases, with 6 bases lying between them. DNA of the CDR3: TGTGCCACCAGTGACGACAGCTACGAGCAGTACTTC. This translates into CATSDDSYEQYF.

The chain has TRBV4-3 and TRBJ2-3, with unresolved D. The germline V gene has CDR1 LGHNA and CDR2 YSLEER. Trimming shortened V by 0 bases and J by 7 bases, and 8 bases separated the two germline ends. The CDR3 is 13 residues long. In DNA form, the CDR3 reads TGCGCCAGCAGCCAAGAGATCGCCCATACGCAGTATTTT. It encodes CASSQEIAHTQYF.

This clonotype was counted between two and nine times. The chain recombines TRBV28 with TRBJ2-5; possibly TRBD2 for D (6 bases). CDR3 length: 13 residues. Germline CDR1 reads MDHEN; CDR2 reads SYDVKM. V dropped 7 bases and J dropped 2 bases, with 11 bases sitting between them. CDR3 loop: CASTSSVQETQYF. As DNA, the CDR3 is TGTGCCAGCACCTCTAGCGTGCAAGAGACCCAGTACTTC.

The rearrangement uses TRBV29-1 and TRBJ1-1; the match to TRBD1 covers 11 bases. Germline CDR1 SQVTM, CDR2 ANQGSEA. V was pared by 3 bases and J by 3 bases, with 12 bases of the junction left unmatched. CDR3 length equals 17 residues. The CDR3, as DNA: TGCAGCGTTGAGCGGGGTCCGGGACAGGGGGATTACACTGAAGCTTTCTTT. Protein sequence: CSVERGPGQGDYTEAFF.

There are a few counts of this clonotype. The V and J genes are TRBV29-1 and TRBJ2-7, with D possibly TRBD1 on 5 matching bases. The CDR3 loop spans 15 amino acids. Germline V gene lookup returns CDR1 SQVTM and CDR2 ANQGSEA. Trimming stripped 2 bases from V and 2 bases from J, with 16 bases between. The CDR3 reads CSVETTNRLTYEQYF. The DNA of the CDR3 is TGCAGCGTTGAAACTACTAACAGGCTTACCTACGAGCAGTACTTC.

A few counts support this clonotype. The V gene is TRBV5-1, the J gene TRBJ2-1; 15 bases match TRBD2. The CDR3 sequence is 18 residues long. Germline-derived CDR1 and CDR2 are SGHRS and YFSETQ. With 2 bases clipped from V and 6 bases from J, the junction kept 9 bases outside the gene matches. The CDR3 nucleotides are TGCGCCAGCAGCTTCGGGACTAGCGGGGGGACCTCGACCAATGAGCAGTTCTTC. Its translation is CASSFGTSGGTSTNEQFF.